Shown below are 24 T cell receptor beta chains from a single sample sequenced in a study of T cells in Graves' hyperthyroidism and ophthalmopathy (dated 2019 in TCRdb). Libraries were made using multiplex PCR. Data came from an Illumina HiSeq 2000. Amplification of TCR beta CDR3 regions was carried out from RNA transcripts. The first round of RT-PCR for the TCR CDR3 was performed with the HTBI primer set and the Qiagen OneStep RT-PCR kit. TCRdb reworked the public reads: Q25 trimming with fastp, MiXCR clone assembly, productive beta chains retained. Rows merge per CDR3 protein into single entries with the most common DNA and genes. This sample holds about 270,000 distinct CDR3 sequences; nearly 15% were observed only once. Over 30% of the sample goes to the ten largest clones. The material sequenced was blood. The receptors derive from a woman between 45 and 65 years old with Graves' hyperthyroidism that later progressed to Graves' ophthalmopathy.

This clonotype was recorded a few times. The rearrangement joins TRBV13 to TRBJ2-2, with D perhaps TRBD2 (6 bases). Germline assignment: CDR1 PRHDT and CDR2 FYEKMQ (reference sequence). Trimming shortened V by 6 bases and J by 8 bases, and 16 bases separated the two germline ends. The CDR3 is made up of 14 amino acids. CDR3 sequence (DNA): TGTGCCAGCAGTCGGGACTCTCATCGTGGGGAGCTGTTTTTT. Its translation is CASSRDSHRGELFF. Filled out from reference TRBV13 and TRBJ2-2, the complete variable domain reads AAGVIQSPRHLIKEKRETATLKCYPIPRHDTVYWYQQGPGQDPQFLISFYEKMQSDKGSIPDRFSAQQFSDYHSELNMSSLELGDSALYFCASSRDSHRGELFFGEGSRLTVL.

The table lists this clonotype with many counts. The chain has TRBV28 and TRBJ1-5; the D is unclear. CDR1 is MDHEN and CDR2 is SYDVKM in the germline V gene. The CDR3 length is 13 residues. Trimming stripped 5 bases from V and 10 bases from J, with 15 bases between. The chain's CDR3 is CASSPQRPLPQHF. The CDR3 region has the DNA TGTGCCAGCAGTCCCCAGCGGCCTTTACCCCAGCATTTT.

This clonotype came up many times. The chain uses TRBV12-3 or TRBV12-4 and TRBJ1-1; 8 bases match TRBD1. The CDR3 is 16 amino acids. Losses at the gene ends were 4 bases for V and 3 bases for J; bases not matched to a gene: 10. This chain's CDR3 is CASSSAYQTGDTEAFF. The CDR3 DNA follows: TGTGCCAGCAGTTCCGCATACCAGACAGGGGACACTGAAGCTTTCTTT.

This clonotype was seen at least ten times. This chain connects TRBV6-1 to TRBJ2-3, with D tentatively TRBD1 or TRBD2 (6 bases each). This CDR3 spans 15 amino acids. Germline V gives CDR1 MNHNS, CDR2 SASEGT. V was trimmed by 6 bases and J by 3 bases, leaving 16 bases between them. CDR3 sequence reads: CASSPHRGATDTQYF. The CDR3 DNA is TGTGCCAGCAGCCCACATAGGGGGGCGACAGATACGCAGTATTTT.

This clonotype appeared many times. This chain joins TRBV6-1 and TRBJ2-5; 9 bases are a match to TRBD2. Looked up from germline, CDR1 is MNHNS and CDR2 is SASEGT. V shed 8 bases and J 0 bases; nucleotides not matched to a gene: 10. CDR3 length equals 16 residues. The CDR3 DNA reads as TGTGCCAGCTCCTTCTGGCGGGAGGGGTACCAAGAGACCCAGTACTTC. Its protein product is CASSFWREGYQETQYF.

The rearrangement uses TRBV6-1 and TRBJ2-4, with D perhaps TRBD2 (6 bases). Trimming took off 6 bases at V and 0 bases at J, with 9 bases between the two ends. CDR1 and CDR2 (germline): MNHNS, SASEGT. CDR3 length: 14 amino acids. The CDR3 sequence: CASSGSLAKNIQYF. The CDR3 DNA reads TGTGCCAGCAGCGGGAGCCTAGCCAAAAACATTCAGTACTTC.

This clonotype was recorded many times. J is TRBJ2-5 and V is TRBV27; D remains ambiguous. The ends were cut back, 10 bases at V and 4 bases at J, with 13 bases in the middle. The CDR3 totals 12 residues. Germline V gene lookup returns CDR1 MNHEY and CDR2 SMNVEV (reference sequence). In DNA, the CDR3 is TGTGCCACACGGGCCACTGGAGAGACCCAGTACTTC. Protein sequence: CATRATGETQYF.

V is TRBV13 and J is TRBJ2-1; 11 bases line up with TRBD1. There are 13 residues in the CDR3. The V and J ends lost 11 bases and 8 bases, in that order; junction bases with no gene match: 8. Germline CDR1 reads PRHDT; CDR2 reads FYEKMQ (reference sequence). CDR3 sequence reads: CARGSGQGDEQFF. DNA of the CDR3: TGTGCCCGCGGCTCGGGACAGGGGGATGAGCAGTTCTTC.

This clonotype was observed many times. The chain joins TRBV20-1 to TRBJ2-3; no definite D call. Deletions cut 0 bases from V and 0 bases from J, with 16 bases between. CDR3 size: 17 residues. The V gene's germline CDR1 is DFQATT and CDR2 SNEGSKA (reference sequence). The DNA of the CDR3 is TGCAGTGCTAGAGATTTAGTTGGGCGACCCAGCACAGATACGCAGTATTTT. Its translation: CSARDLVGRPSTDTQYF.

CDR3 protein: CASSLTPREKLFF. CDR3 bases: TGTGCCAGCAGCTTAACCCCCAGGGAAAAACTGTTTTTT. The rearrangement uses TRBV7-9 and TRBJ1-4; D is uncertain. This CDR3 has 13 amino acids. V lost 2 bases, J lost 8 bases, and 9 bases lay in between. Per germline, CDR1 SEHNR and CDR2 FQNEAQ (reference sequence).

There are many counts of this clonotype. The V call is TRBV9, the J call TRBJ1-1; D is possibly TRBD1 (6 bases). The CDR3 sequence is 13 residues long. The ends were cut back, 4 bases at V and 8 bases at J, with 15 bases in the middle. CDR1 and CDR2 (germline): SGDLS, YYNGEE. CDR3 residues: CASSPGEGGEAFF. The CDR3 bases are TGTGCCAGCAGCCCAGGGGAGGGCGGGGAAGCTTTCTTT.

This chain connects TRBV5-1 to TRBJ1-3; 7 bases are a match to TRBD1. CDR3 length equals 15 residues. The junction had 2 bases not matched to a gene; V was cut back by 2 bases and J by 0 bases. Looked up from germline, CDR1 is SGHRS and CDR2 is YFSETQ. The CDR3 sequence is CASSLQGYSGNTIYF. The DNA of the CDR3 is TGCGCCAGCAGCTTACAGGGGTACTCTGGAAACACCATATATTTT.

This clonotype was counted ten times or more. The rearrangement uses TRBV20-1 and TRBJ2-5; possible D gene TRBD1, 6 bases. This CDR3 comprises 10 residues. Germline V gene data show CDR1 as DFQATT and CDR2 as SNEGSKA (reference sequence). Trimming stripped 5 bases from V and 5 bases from J, with 6 bases between. DNA of the CDR3: TGCAGTGCTCAGGGGGAGACCCAGTACTTC. This translates into CSAQGETQYF.

The sample holds many counts of this clonotype. The CDR3 nucleotides are TGCAGCGCTAGCGGACAGGTGAGAACTGAAGCTTTCTTT. Its translation is CSASGQVRTEAFF. This chain joins TRBV29-1 and TRBJ1-1; 7 bases are a match to TRBD1. The CDR3 runs 13 residues. J lost 5 bases, V lost 7 bases, and 10 bases had no gene match. Germline values: CDR1 SQVTM, CDR2 ANQGSEA.

A remark on this clonotype: This could be a read error, since a much larger clone is one nucleotide away. This rearrangement joins TRBV12-3 or TRBV12-4 to TRBJ1-3; weak D call: TRBD1 (5 bases). CDR3 length: 16 residues. Here the CDR3 reads CASSDLRGGYGDTIYF. In nucleotides, the CDR3 is TGTGCCAGCAGTGACCTGAGGGGCGGGTATGGAGACACCATATATTTT.

The table lists this clonotype with many counts. The gene calls are TRBV24-1 and TRBJ1-5, with D possibly being TRBD1 (6 bases). Germline V gene lookup returns CDR1 KGHDR and CDR2 SFDVKD. The CDR3 has 14 residues. V was pared by 3 bases and J by 3 bases, with 8 bases between. CDR3 in DNA: TGTGCCACCAGTGATCGGACAGACAATCAGCCCCAGCATTTT. Translating gives CATSDRTDNQPQHF.

This sequence joins TRBV5-6 and TRBJ2-3; no clear D. The CDR3 totals 15 residues. The germline CDR1 and CDR2 sequences are SGHDT and YYEEEE. Trimming left V 0 bases short and J 6 bases short, with 14 bases between. The CDR3 nucleotides are TGTGCCAGCAGCTTGGCGGTGGGCAGATCGGATACGCAGTATTTT. Amino acid sequence: CASSLAVGRSDTQYF. Looking up the rest from reference TRBV5-6 and TRBJ2-3 gives the full variable domain: DAGVTQSPTHLIKTRGQQVTLRCSPKSGHDTVSWYQQALGQGPQFIFQYYEEEERQRGNFPDRFSGHQFPNYSSELNVNALLLGDSALYLCASSLAVGRSDTQYFGPGTRLTVL.

The sample holds many counts of this clonotype. This chain uses TRBV19 with TRBJ2-5; D may be TRBD1 (5 bases). Trimming cost V 7 bases and J 5 bases, with 14 bases left between them. This CDR3 contains 13 residues. The germline gives CDR1 LNHDA, CDR2 SQIVND (reference sequence). As DNA, the CDR3 is TGTGCCAGTATGGACCCCAAGGGGGAGACCCAGTACTTC. Amino acid sequence: CASMDPKGETQYF.

The chain uses TRBV2 and TRBJ2-7; the match to TRBD2 covers 13 bases. V shed 5 bases, J shed 0 bases, and the junction held 7 bases outside the gene matches. Germline CDR1 reads SNHLY; CDR2 reads FYNNEI. CDR3 length equals 17 residues. This CDR3 is CASSLTSGRAVSYEQYF. For the CDR3, the DNA is TGTGCCAGCAGTCTTACTAGCGGGAGGGCTGTCTCCTACGAGCAGTACTTC.

This clonotype showed up many times. This rearrangement joins TRBV30 to TRBJ2-3; unclear D gene. The CDR3 is 11 residues long. CDR1 is GTSNPN, CDR2 SVGIG, per germline (reference sequence). Trimming cost V 4 bases and J 11 bases, with 13 bases left between them. DNA of the CDR3: TGTGCCTGGACCATACATGGGCAGCAGTATTTT. The encoded protein is CAWTIHGQQYF.

This clonotype was seen repeatedly, ten times or more. The V and J genes are TRBV18 and TRBJ1-2, with D maybe TRBD1 (6 bases). The CDR3 totals 15 residues. Deletions cut 3 bases from V and 4 bases from J, with 15 bases between. Germline V gene sequence: CDR1 KGHSH, CDR2 LQKENI. CDR3 protein: CASSPGQPEVYGYTF. The CDR3 bases are TGTGCCAGCTCACCCGGACAGCCCGAGGTCTATGGCTACACCTTC.

Ten or more counts support this clonotype. The rearrangement links TRBV11-2 to TRBJ2-1; D is unresolved. The V gene lost 5 bases and the J gene lost 0 bases, with 11 bases spanning the gap. The CDR3 consists of 15 residues. CDR1 and CDR2 from the germline V gene are SGHAT and FQNNGV. The CDR3 coding sequence is TGTGCCAGCAGCCGTAGAGGTAGCTCCTACAATGAGCAGTTCTTC. This translates into CASSRRGSSYNEQFF.

At least ten counts were recorded for this clonotype. V gene TRBV5-1 combines with J gene TRBJ1-1; D unresolved. The CDR3 has 15 residues. Germline CDR1 and CDR2: SGHRS and YFSETQ. The V end was cut by 4 bases, the J end by 2 bases, with 15 bases between. The CDR3 DNA sequence: TGCGCCAGCAGCGCCCAATACAATAGAAACACTGAAGCTTTCTTT. Translated, it gives CASSAQYNRNTEAFF.

In its sample, this clonotype was seen many times. The chain has TRBV6-1 and TRBJ1-5; weak D call: TRBD1 (6 bases). Between the trimmed V and J ends, which lost 11 bases and 4 bases, there was a span of 21 bases. This CDR3 comprises 15 residues. The germline V gene has CDR1 MNHNS and CDR2 SASEGT. CDR3: CAGFGGEVRNQPQHF. The CDR3 nucleotides are TGTGCCGGCTTCGGGGGCGAGGTAAGGAATCAGCCCCAGCATTTT.